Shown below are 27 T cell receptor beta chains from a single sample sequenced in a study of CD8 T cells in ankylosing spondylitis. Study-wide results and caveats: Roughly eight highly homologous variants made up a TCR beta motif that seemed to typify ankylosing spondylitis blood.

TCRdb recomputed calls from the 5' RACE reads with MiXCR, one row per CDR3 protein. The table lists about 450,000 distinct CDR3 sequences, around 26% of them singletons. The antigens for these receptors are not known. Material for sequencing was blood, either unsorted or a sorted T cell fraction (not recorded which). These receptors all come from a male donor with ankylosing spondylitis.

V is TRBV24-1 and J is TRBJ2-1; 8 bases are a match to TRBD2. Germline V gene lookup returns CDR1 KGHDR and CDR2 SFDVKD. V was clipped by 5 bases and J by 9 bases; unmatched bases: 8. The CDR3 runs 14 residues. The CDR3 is CATSGIAGYAEQFF. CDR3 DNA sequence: TGTGCCACCAGTGGAATAGCGGGATACGCTGAGCAGTTCTTC.

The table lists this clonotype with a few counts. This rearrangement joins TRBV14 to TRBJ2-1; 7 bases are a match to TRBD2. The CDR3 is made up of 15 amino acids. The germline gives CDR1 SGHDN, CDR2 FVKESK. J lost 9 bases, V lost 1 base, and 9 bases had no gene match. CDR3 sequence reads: CASSQGGRVFTEQFF. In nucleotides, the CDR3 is TGTGCCAGCAGCCAAGGGGGGAGGGTTTTTACTGAGCAGTTCTTC.

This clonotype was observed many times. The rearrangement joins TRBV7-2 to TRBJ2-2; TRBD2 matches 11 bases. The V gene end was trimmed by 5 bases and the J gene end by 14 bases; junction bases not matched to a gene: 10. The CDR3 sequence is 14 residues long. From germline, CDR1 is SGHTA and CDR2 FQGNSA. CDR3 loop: CASSTGLADLFLFF. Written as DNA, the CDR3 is TGTGCCAGCAGCACGGGACTAGCGGACCTTTTCCTGTTTTTT.

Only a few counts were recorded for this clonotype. The CDR3 region has the DNA TGCAGTGCTTTTAGACAGGGGAATGGCTACACCTTC. Translation gives CSAFRQGNGYTF. The V gene is TRBV20-1, the J gene TRBJ1-2, with 8 bases matching TRBD1. Trimming removed 5 bases from V and 6 bases from J; junction bases left unmatched: 5. CDR3 length equals 12 residues. CDR1 is DFQATT and CDR2 is SNEGSKA in the germline V gene (reference sequence).

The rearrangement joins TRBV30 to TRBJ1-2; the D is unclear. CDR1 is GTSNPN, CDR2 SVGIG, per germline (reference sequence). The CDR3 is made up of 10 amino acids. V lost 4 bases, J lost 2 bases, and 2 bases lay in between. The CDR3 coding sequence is TGTGCCTGGAAGAACTATGGCTACACCTTC. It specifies CAWKNYGYTF.

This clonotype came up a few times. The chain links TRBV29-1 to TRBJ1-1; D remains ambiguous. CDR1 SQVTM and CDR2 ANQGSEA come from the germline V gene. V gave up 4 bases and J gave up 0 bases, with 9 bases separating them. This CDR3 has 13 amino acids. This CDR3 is CSVGNSMNTEAFF. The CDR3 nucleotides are TGCAGCGTTGGGAACAGCATGAACACTGAAGCTTTCTTT.

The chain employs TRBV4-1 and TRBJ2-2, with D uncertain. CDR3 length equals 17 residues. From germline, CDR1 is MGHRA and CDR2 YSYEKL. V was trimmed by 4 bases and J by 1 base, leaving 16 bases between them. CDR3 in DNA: TGCGCCAGCAGCCTCCTCCCCTGGCTGGTGAACACCGGGGAGCTGTTTTTT. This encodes CASSLLPWLVNTGELFF.

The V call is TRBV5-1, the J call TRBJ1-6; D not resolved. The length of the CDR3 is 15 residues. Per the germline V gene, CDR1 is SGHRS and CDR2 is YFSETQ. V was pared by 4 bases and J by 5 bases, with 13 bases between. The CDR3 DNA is TGCGCCAGCAGCGCCGTTGGGCTAGATAATTCACCCCTCCACTTT. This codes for CASSAVGLDNSPLHF.

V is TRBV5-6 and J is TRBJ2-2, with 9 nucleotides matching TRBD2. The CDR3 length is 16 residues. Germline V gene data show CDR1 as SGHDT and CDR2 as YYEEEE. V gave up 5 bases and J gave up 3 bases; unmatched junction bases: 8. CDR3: CASRDLAGLDTGELFF. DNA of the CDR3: TGTGCCAGCAGGGACCTAGCGGGATTAGACACCGGGGAGCTGTTTTTT.

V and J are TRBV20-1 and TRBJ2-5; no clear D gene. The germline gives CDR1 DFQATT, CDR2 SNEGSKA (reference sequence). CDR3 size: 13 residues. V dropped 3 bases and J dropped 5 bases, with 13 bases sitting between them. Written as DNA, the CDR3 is TGCAGTGCTAGTGTGTCAATCGCGGAGACCCAGTACTTC. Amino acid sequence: CSASVSIAETQYF.

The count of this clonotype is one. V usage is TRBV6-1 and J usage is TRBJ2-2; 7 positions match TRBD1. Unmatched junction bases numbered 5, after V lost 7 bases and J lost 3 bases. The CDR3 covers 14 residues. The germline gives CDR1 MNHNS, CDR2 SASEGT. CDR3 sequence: CASKQGHDTGELFF. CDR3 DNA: TGTGCCAGCAAACAGGGGCATGACACCGGGGAGCTGTTTTTT.

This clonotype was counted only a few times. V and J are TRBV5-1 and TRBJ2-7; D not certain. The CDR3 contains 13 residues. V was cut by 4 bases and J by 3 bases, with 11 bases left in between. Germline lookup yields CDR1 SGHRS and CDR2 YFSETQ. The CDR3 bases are TGCGCCAGCAGCAGGGTGGTGGACTACGAGCAGTACTTC. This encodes CASSRVVDYEQYF.

CDR3: CASSPRAGQNTEAFF. The CDR3 bases are TGCGCCAGCAGCCCCCGGGCAGGGCAAAACACTGAAGCTTTCTTT. The rearrangement uses TRBV5-1 and TRBJ1-1, with D possibly being TRBD1 (5 bases). V lost 4 bases, J lost 2 bases, and 15 bases lay in between. CDR3 length: 15 amino acids. Germline V CDR1 and CDR2: SGHRS, YFSETQ.

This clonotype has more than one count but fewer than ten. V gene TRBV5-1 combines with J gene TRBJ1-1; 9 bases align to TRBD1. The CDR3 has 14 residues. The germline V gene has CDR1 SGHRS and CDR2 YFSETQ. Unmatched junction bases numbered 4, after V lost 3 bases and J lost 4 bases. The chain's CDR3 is CASSSNRGLTEAFF. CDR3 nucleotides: TGCGCCAGCAGCTCAAACAGGGGGCTCACTGAAGCTTTCTTT. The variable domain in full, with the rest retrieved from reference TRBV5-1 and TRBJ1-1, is KAGVTQTPRYLIKTRGQQVTLSCSPISGHRSVSWYQQTPGQGLQFLFEYFSETQRNKGNFPGRFSGRQFSNSRSEMNVSTLELGDSALYLCASSSNRGLTEAFFGQGTRLTVV.

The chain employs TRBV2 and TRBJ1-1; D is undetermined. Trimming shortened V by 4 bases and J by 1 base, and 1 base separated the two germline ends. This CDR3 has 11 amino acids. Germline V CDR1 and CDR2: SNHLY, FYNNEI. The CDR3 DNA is TGTGCCAGCAGTGCGAACACTGAAGCTTTCTTT. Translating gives CASSANTEAFF.

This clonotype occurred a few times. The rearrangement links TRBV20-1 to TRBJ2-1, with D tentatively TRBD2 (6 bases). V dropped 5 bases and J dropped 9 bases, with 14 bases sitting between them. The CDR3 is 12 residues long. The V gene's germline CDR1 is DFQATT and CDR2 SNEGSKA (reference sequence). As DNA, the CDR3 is TGCAGTGCTCAATATAGCGGTGGTGAGCAGTTCTTC. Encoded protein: CSAQYSGGEQFF.

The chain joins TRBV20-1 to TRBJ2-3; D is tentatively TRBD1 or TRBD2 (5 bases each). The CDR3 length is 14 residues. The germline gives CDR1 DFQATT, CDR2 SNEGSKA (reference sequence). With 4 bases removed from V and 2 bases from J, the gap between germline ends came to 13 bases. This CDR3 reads CSATVWGNTDTQYF. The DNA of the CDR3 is TGCAGTGCTACCGTTTGGGGGAACACAGATACGCAGTATTTT.

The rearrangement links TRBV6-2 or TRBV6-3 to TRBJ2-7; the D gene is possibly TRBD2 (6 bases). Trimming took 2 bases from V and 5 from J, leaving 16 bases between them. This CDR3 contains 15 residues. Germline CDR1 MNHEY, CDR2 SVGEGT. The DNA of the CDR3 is TGTGCCAGCAGTTACAATCGTGGGAGGAATAACGAGCAGTACTTC. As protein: CASSYNRGRNNEQYF.

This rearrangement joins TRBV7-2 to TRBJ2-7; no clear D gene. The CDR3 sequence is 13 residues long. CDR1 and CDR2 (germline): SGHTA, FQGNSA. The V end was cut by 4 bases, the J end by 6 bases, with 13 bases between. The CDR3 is CASSSQWESEQYV. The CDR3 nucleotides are TGTGCCAGCAGCTCGCAGTGGGAAAGCGAGCAGTACGTC.

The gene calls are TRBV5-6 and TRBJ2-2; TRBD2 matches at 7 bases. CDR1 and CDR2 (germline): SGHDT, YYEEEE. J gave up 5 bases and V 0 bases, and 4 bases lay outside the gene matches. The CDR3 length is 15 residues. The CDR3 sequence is CASSLVRSGTGELFF. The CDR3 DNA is TGTGCCAGCAGCTTGGTCCGTAGCGGGACCGGGGAGCTGTTTTTT.

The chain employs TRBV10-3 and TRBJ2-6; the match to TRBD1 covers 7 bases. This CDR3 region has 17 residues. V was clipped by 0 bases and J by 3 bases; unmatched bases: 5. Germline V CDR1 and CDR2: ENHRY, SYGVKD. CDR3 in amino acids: CAISESSQGSGANVLTF. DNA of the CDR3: TGTGCCATCAGTGAGTCGTCACAGGGGAGTGGGGCCAACGTCCTGACTTTC.

Here the CDR3 reads CASSLFAGQNNEQFF. The CDR3 DNA reads TGCGCCAGCAGCTTGTTCGCAGGACAAAACAATGAGCAGTTCTTC. This rearrangement joins TRBV5-1 to TRBJ2-1, with D perhaps matching TRBD1 (5 bases). This CDR3 is 15 amino acids long. V lost 1 base to trimming and J lost 5 bases, with 13 bases between them. Germline assignment: CDR1 SGHRS and CDR2 YFSETQ.

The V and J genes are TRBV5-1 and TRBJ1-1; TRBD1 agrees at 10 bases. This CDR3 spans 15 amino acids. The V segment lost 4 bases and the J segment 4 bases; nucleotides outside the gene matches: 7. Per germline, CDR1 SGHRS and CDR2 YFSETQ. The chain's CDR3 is CASSPGTGAPTEAFF. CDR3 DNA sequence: TGCGCCAGCAGCCCCGGGACAGGGGCCCCCACTGAAGCTTTCTTT.

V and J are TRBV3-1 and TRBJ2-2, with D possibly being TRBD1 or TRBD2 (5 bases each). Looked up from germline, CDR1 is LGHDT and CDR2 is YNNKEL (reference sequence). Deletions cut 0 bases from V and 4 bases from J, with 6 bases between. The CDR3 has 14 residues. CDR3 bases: TGTGCCAGCAGCCAAGACGGGACCACCGGGGAGCTGTTTTTT. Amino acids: CASSQDGTTGELFF. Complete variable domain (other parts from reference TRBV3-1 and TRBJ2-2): DTAVSQTPKYLVTQMGNDKSIKCEQNLGHDTMYWYKQDSKKFLKIMFSYNNKELIINETVPNRFSPKSPDKAHLNLHINSLELGDSAVYFCASSQDGTTGELFFGEGSRLTVL.

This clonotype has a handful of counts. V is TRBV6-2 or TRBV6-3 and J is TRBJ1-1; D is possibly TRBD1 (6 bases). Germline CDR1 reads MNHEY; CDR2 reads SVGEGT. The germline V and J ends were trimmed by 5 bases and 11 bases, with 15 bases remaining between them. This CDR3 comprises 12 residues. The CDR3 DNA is TGTGCCAGCAGTAACAGGGATAGGGCCGCTTTCTTT. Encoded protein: CASSNRDRAAFF.

The CDR3: CSARAQASYEQYV. The CDR3 DNA sequence: TGCAGTGCTAGAGCCCAGGCTTCCTACGAGCAGTACGTC. The J gene is TRBJ2-7, the V gene TRBV20-1; unclear D gene. The length of the CDR3 is 13 residues. V dropped 1 base and J dropped 1 base, with 8 bases sitting between them. CDR1 is DFQATT and CDR2 is SNEGSKA in the germline V gene (reference sequence).

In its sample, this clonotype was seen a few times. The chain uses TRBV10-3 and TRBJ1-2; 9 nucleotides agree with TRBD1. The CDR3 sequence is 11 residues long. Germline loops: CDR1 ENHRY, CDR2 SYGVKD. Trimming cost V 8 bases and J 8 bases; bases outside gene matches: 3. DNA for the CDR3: TGTGCCATCGGGACAGGGACCGGCTACACCTTC. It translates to CAIGTGTGYTF.